The 15 T cell receptor beta chains given below trace back to one sample, sequenced in a study of T-cell reconstitution after alpha-beta-depleted transplantation in children listed by TCRdb under 2016. The library was made by PCR. The data were produced on an Illumina HiSeq 2500. TCR libraries were prepared with molecular barcoding, using unique molecular identifiers to normalize TCRbeta repertoire quantification. The public sequencing data were trimmed at Q25 with fastp and processed into clonotypes with MiXCR by TCRdb, which kept only in-frame beta chains. Every entry covers one CDR3 protein and lists the most common genes and DNA from its rows. The sample table contains roughly 150,000 distinct CDR3 sequences; only one count was recorded for around 10% of them. The ten largest clones represent 13% of the sample. In the paper's terms, the treatment or condition label means: allogeneic hematopoietic cell transplantation with graft depleted of TCRalphabeta T cells and CD19 B cells.

The material was PBMCs, obtained before TCRalphabeta/CD19-depleted stem cell transplant. The receptors stem from a boy younger than 10 with acute myeloid leukemia, due to receive a stem cell transplant.

This clonotype was observed many times. This chain links TRBV9 with TRBJ2-5; D is ambiguous. There are 15 residues in the CDR3. Germline V gene data show CDR1 as SGDLS and CDR2 as YYNGEE. Trimming took 0 bases from V and 2 from J, leaving 11 bases between them. The CDR3 here is CASSVGVGEQETQYF. The CDR3 bases are TGTGCCAGCAGCGTAGGGGTTGGTGAGCAAGAGACCCAGTACTTC. Full variable domain (outside the CDR3, taken from reference TRBV9 and TRBJ2-5): DSGVTQTPKHLITATGQRVTLRCSPRSGDLSVYWYQQSLDQGLQFLIQYYNGEERAKGNILERFSAQQFPDLHSELNLSSLELGDSALYFCASSVGVGEQETQYFGPGTRLLVL.

There are many counts of this clonotype. The chain uses TRBV5-1 and TRBJ1-4; D remains ambiguous. CDR1 is SGHRS and CDR2 is YFSETQ in the germline V gene. Trimming stripped 4 bases from V and 8 bases from J, with 12 bases between. The CDR3 consists of 13 residues. The CDR3 region is CASSPSGFEKLFF. The CDR3 nucleotides read TGCGCCAGCAGCCCAAGTGGATTCGAAAAACTGTTTTTT.

This clonotype has a count of ten or more. The chain recombines TRBV20-1 with TRBJ2-1, with TRBD2 matching 7 bases. V was clipped by 3 bases and J by 8 bases; unmatched bases: 10. The germline gives CDR1 DFQATT, CDR2 SNEGSKA (reference sequence). The CDR3 extends over 14 amino acids. CDR3 coding DNA: TGCAGTGCTAGGACTAGCCGGGGACGCGATGAGCAGTTCTTC. This gives the protein CSARTSRGRDEQFF.

This clonotype has ten or more counts. The chain is built from TRBV7-2 and TRBJ1-5; D call uncertain. The CDR3 totals 14 residues. V lost 5 bases to trimming and J lost 3 bases, with 11 bases between them. CDR1 is SGHTA and CDR2 is FQGNSA in the germline V gene. CDR3 DNA sequence: TGTGCCAGCAGCGGGTGGGCCGCCAATCAGCCCCAGCATTTT. It encodes CASSGWAANQPQHF.

The V gene is TRBV7-8, the J gene TRBJ2-7; possibly TRBD1 or TRBD2 for D (5 bases each). This CDR3 has 16 residues. The V end lost 5 bases, the J end lost 3 bases, and 20 bases lay between the germline ends. CDR1 is SGHVS, CDR2 FQNEAQ, per germline. CDR3 amino acids: CASSDDPGRAHYEQYF. In nucleotides, the CDR3 is TGTGCCAGCAGCGACGACCCGGGACGGGCTCACTACGAGCAGTACTTC.

This clonotype has at least ten counts. The J gene is TRBJ1-1, the V gene TRBV3-1; the D gene is possibly TRBD1 (5 bases). This CDR3 spans 15 amino acids. The germline V gene encodes CDR1 LGHDT and CDR2 YNNKEL (reference sequence). Between the trimmed V and J ends, which lost 3 bases and 4 bases, there was a span of 15 bases. DNA of the CDR3: TGTGCCAGCAGCCACCCCGGGGGAGGAGTCACTGAAGCTTTCTTT. This encodes CASSHPGGGVTEAFF.

This clonotype has a count of ten or more. The V gene is TRBV7-6, the J gene TRBJ1-4, with D possibly being TRBD1 (5 bases). V was clipped by 5 bases and J by 0 bases, with 7 bases between them. This CDR3 is 14 amino acids long. CDR1 and CDR2 from the germline V gene are SGHVS and FNYEAQ. The CDR3 DNA is TGTGCCAGCAGCCGGGACTCAACTAATGAAAAACTGTTTTTT. This encodes CASSRDSTNEKLFF.

This clonotype occurred many times. This rearrangement joins TRBV5-1 to TRBJ1-1, with D possibly TRBD1 on 5 matching bases. Germline-derived CDR1 and CDR2 are SGHRS and YFSETQ. There are 15 residues in the CDR3. V shed 4 bases and J shed 4 bases, with 17 bases lying between them. In DNA, the CDR3 is TGCGCCAGCAGCCCCGACACAGGAATTGGCACTGAAGCTTTCTTT. Protein: CASSPDTGIGTEAFF.

At least ten counts were recorded for this clonotype. V and J are TRBV20-1 and TRBJ2-2; a weak D match, TRBD2 (6 bases). The V gene lost 6 bases and the J gene lost 0 bases, with 14 bases spanning the gap. The germline V gene has CDR1 DFQATT and CDR2 SNEGSKA (reference sequence). This CDR3 has 15 amino acids. The CDR3 region is CSANPGRSNTGELFF. CDR3 coding DNA: TGCAGTGCCAACCCGGGGAGGTCGAACACCGGGGAGCTGTTTTTT.

The chain recombines TRBV11-2 with TRBJ2-3, with 8 positions matching TRBD2. The CDR3 covers 18 residues. V lost 2 bases and J lost 1; bases outside the gene matches: 11. Germline V gene data show CDR1 as SGHAT and CDR2 as FQNNGV. CDR3 sequence: CASSLMGLVARRTDTQYF. CDR3 bases: TGTGCCAGCAGCTTAATGGGACTAGTCGCTCGGCGCACAGATACGCAGTATTTT. The variable domain in full, with the rest retrieved from reference TRBV11-2 and TRBJ2-3, is EAGVAQSPRYKIIEKRQSVAFWCNPISGHATLYWYQQILGQGPKLLIQFQNNGVVDDSQLPKDRFSAERLKGVDSTLKIQPAKLEDSAVYLCASSLMGLVARRTDTQYFGPGTRLTVL.

This clonotype was seen repeatedly, ten times or more. V usage is TRBV7-2 and J usage is TRBJ1-5; TRBD1 matches at 8 bases. In germline, CDR1 is SGHTA, CDR2 FQGNSA. This CDR3 has 15 residues. Trimming took 2 bases from V and 4 from J; bases not matched to a gene: 4. The CDR3 is CASSLQDRGNQPQHF. The DNA of the CDR3 is TGTGCCAGCAGCTTACAAGACAGGGGAAATCAGCCCCAGCATTTT.

The table lists this clonotype with many counts. V and J are TRBV7-2 and TRBJ1-2; D not certain. V lost 1 base and J lost 2, with 11 bases in between. The CDR3 covers 15 residues. Germline CDR1 reads SGHTA; CDR2 reads FQGNSA. The CDR3 nucleotides read TGTGCCAGCAGCTTAGTCGGTGGAGGGAACTATGGCTACACCTTC. It encodes CASSLVGGGNYGYTF.

This clonotype was seen ten or more times. V gene TRBV5-1 combines with J gene TRBJ1-1; D is unclear. This CDR3 region has 15 residues. V was cut by 1 base and J by 3 bases, with 13 bases left in between. CDR1 is SGHRS and CDR2 is YFSETQ in the germline V gene. The CDR3 region is CASSLYPRQDTEAFF. The CDR3 DNA sequence: TGCGCCAGCAGCTTGTACCCGAGGCAGGACACTGAAGCTTTCTTT.

The chain joins TRBV7-2 to TRBJ2-1; 9 bases map to TRBD1. V shed 5 bases, J shed 6 bases, and the junction held 8 bases outside the gene matches. This CDR3 is 15 amino acids long. Germline V gene lookup returns CDR1 SGHTA and CDR2 FQGNSA. CDR3 sequence: CASSDRTGVFNEQFF. DNA of the CDR3: TGTGCCAGCAGCGACAGGACAGGGGTTTTCAATGAGCAGTTCTTC.

In this sample, this clonotype turned up many times. The CDR3: CASSQDPDRGVQPQHF. CDR3 nucleotide sequence: TGTGCCAGCAGCCAAGATCCGGACAGGGGCGTTCAGCCCCAGCATTTT. The genes are TRBV4-2 and TRBJ1-5; TRBD1 matches 9 bases. The V gene end was trimmed by 0 bases and the J gene end by 6 bases; junction bases not matched to a gene: 6. The CDR3 has 16 amino acids. CDR1 and CDR2 from the germline V gene are LGHNA and YNFKEQ.